The rows below give T cell receptor beta chains drawn from one sample of a study of T cell responses to AZD1222 COVID-19 vaccine. The method was immunoSEQ multiplex PCR; TCRdb's version includes in-frame clones alone and lacks a portion of them. The repertoire holds 150,000 or so clones, with more than 70% as singletons. Sequenced material: peripheral blood, taken on day 0 of MenACWY control vaccination. These receptors came from an adult in good health. Each CDR3 is given with its conserved first and last residue.

V | CDR3
TRBV7-2 | CASSFSAGNTEAFF
TRBV19 | CASSGTSFTSNYGYTF
TRBV7-9 | CASSLARAGDTEAFF
TRBV7-2 | CASSPDLIGRDQPQHF
TRBV5-1 | CASSLTGEETQYF
TRBV4-3 | CASSQGAGSYYEQYF
TRBV5-6 | CASSQAGEPEAFF
TRBV6-5 | CASSWERGAYEQYF
TRBV6-6 | CASTYRQDPTDTQYF
TRBV3-1/TRBV3-2 | CASSPSRQEYSPLHF
TRBV3-1/TRBV3-2 | CASSQDWGGYGTEAFF